This TCR beta chain was captured by sequencing in a study of shared clonotypes between healthy human individuals (dated by TCRdb to the early 2020s). Context from the whole study: The cohort comprised two women and a few men aged 18 to 49 years. For each donor, three plates each were used for CD4 naive and CD4 memory, two plates were used for CD8 naive, and one plate was used for CD8 memory. To estimate repertoire size and how much clonotype sharing occurs between individuals, the study deeply sequenced the blood TCR repertoires of several healthy adults. Different laboratories and diverse techniques were used to prepare libraries and sequence TCR repertoires, to increase sequencing depth and limit assay-specific biases. Each donor's leukapheresis produced roughly between about 0.85 and 10 billion PBMCs.

The donors were healthy, HIV-negative adults who had no recently reported acute infections or vaccinations. All donors were Caucasian adults living in Nashville, Tennessee, USA. CD4+ T cells were enriched through magnetic negative selection, after which naive cells were positively selected on CD45RA and the remaining negative fraction served as the memory subset. Blood was obtained by leukapheresis, after which PBMCs were separated by Ficoll-Histopaque density gradient centrifugation and cryopreserved in liquid nitrogen vapor phase. Analytical flow cytometry was used to check the purity and quantity of each magnetically sorted T cell population. Each sorted fraction had its genomic DNA isolated and then quantified by UV absorbance on a Nanodrop 2000c. Using the deep immunoSEQ assay, TCR CDR3 regions were amplified from genomic DNA by multiplex PCR. Extracted genomic DNA from each cell subset was spread evenly across all wells of several immunoSEQ 96-well plates, with each plate serving as a replicate. For sorted subsets, each replicate PCR was loaded with roughly 190 ng genomic DNA, equivalent to 25,000 to 35,000 T cell genomes. Purified libraries were measured with a Qubit 3.0 fluorometer, size-checked on a Bioanalyzer 2100, and measured again with the KAPA Library Quantification kit. Every immunoSEQ 96-well plate was sequenced on a dedicated single-read 150-cycle Illumina NextSeq 550 flow cell. The source study handled its data this way. Because the immunoSEQ output held only junctional sequences and lacked quality scores, the filtering could not match the filtering applied to full-length reads. Sequences were annotated with PyIR, a Python wrapper for IgBLAST v1.9, using IMGT germline references to assign V/J genes and CDR3. Reads were filtered out if the reads had weak V/J assignments (E-value above 1e-6), no CDR3, stop codons, out-of-frame junctions, or ambiguous translated residues. V3J clonotypes were defined by identical inferred V gene, J gene, and CDR3 amino acid sequence. The percentage overlap between two repertoires was calculated by dividing the number of shared unique clonotypes by the size of the smaller repertoire. Repertoire richness was assessed with RTK rarefaction, the Chao1 estimator, and Recon v2.1 estimates of unobserved clonotypes. Generation probabilities for all TCRbeta clonotypes obtained by the gDNA method from several donors were computed using OLGA. The immuneACCESS repertoire file appears here via TCRdb, limited to in-frame rearrangements. These files lack a portion of the clones; in checked studies, under half of the deficit traces to unresolved V genes, and the cause of the others is not known. The D gene and trimming were derived from the DNA, and the V and J assignments and clone size from that table. This sample has roughly 2 million clones in its table, and roughly 94% of those were observed once. The top ten constitute under 0.15% of the sample.

Concerning this clone: Its antigen remains undetermined. Base qualities are missing; no much larger clone stands one base away.

Summary of the overall study and its limitations: Naive subsets generally had larger estimated clonotype richness than memory subsets. Only blood was sampled, and tissue TCR repertoires likely differ from those in blood. Rarefaction of sorted-subset datasets indicated incomplete sequencing despite the large sequencing depth. Across four donors, approximately 5% of naive CD4, around 3.3% of naive CD8, 2% to 2.5% of memory CD4, and around 0.4% of memory CD8 clonotypes were shared. Compared with non-shared clonotypes, the clonotypes found in all four sorted-subset donors had higher generation probabilities. The genetic and exposure-history diversity represented was limited by the small number of donors. Based on pairwise subsampling, the degree of clonotype sharing among donors was expected to be affected by sequencing depth.

Relative to germline, V is 10 bases shorter and J is 6 bases shorter, with 12 bases between their ends. The CDR3 numbers 12 residues from cysteine through phenylalanine. Only the CDR3 portion is preserved as DNA: 36 bases, with reading frame beginning at the first base. Per the germline V gene, ENHRY is the CDR1 and SYGVKD is the CDR2. The material sequenced was naive CD4+ T cells sorted from blood. The sample's cell subset or site label is to be understood as: CD45RA+ positively selected. The sequence was obtained from a man aged 18 to 29 in good health. Recombination joined TRBV10-3 with TRBJ2-2, with the D call perhaps TRBD1 or TRBD2, each one matching 5 bases. At the DNA level, the sequence is TGTGCCAGCTGGGACCCCCCCGGGGAGCTGTTTTTT. This translates into CASWDPPGELFF.